Following are 3 T cell receptor beta chains from one sample sequenced in a study of blood T cell repertoires in COVID-19. Sequencing was performed with immunoSEQ multiplex PCR; in TCRdb, only in-frame clones are kept and a portion is missing. Seen here are some 90,000 clones, about 90% observed once, and the top ten hold roughly 4.5%. Sequencing used peripheral blood. The receptors stem from an elderly woman with active or convalescent COVID-19.

V usage is TRBV6-1 and J usage is TRBJ1-5; D is ambiguous. The CDR3 loop spans 15 amino acids. Germline CDR1 reads MNHNS; CDR2 reads SASEGT. V gave up 0 bases and J gave up 2 bases, with 8 bases separating them. The DNA for the CDR3 is TGTGCCAGCAGTGAAGCCGCGGGCCGCAATCAGCCCCAGCATTTT. Its translation: CASSEAAGRNQPQHF.

Turning to this clone: An end of the junction differs from the germline gene, which may be a read error. The J gene is TRBJ2-3, the V gene TRBV27; 13 bases fit TRBD2. Germline V gene lookup returns CDR1 MNHEY and CDR2 SMNVEV (reference sequence). The CDR3 is 14 residues long. Here the CDR3 reads CASSLYGLAGVRRF. CDR3 sequence (DNA): TGTGCCAGCAGTTTATATGGACTAGCGGGAGTGCGAAGATTT.

This chain joins TRBV6-5 and TRBJ2-7, with 7 bases identical to TRBD2. The V gene's germline CDR1 is MNHEY and CDR2 SVGAGI. CDR3 length: 15 amino acids. Trimming took 2 bases from V and 6 from J; bases not matched to a gene: 10. The DNA of the CDR3 is TGTGCCAGCAGTTACGATTCTAGCAGCGGGACCGAGCAGTACTTC. Translation: CASSYDSSSGTEQYF.